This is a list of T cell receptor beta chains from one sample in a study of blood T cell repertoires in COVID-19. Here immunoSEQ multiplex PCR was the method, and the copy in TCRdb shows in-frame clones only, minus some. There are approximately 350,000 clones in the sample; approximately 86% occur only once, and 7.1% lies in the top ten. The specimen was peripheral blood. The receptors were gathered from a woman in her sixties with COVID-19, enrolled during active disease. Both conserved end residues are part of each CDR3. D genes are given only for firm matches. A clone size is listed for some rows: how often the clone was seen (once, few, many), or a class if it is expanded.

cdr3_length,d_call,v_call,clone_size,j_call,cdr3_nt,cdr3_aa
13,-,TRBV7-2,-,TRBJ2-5,TGTGCCAGCAGCTTACCAGTTGTGGAGACCCAGTACTTC,CASSLPVVETQYF
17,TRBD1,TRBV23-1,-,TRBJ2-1,TGCGCCAGCAGTCCCGGCGACCGGGACAGGGGGAGTAATGAGCAGTTCTTC,CASSPGDRDRGSNEQFF
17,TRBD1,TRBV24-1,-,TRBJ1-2,TGTGCCACCAGTGATTTGGCGCCGCGACAGGGGGCAAGGGGCTACACCTTC,CATSDLAPRQGARGYTF
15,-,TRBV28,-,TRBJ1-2,TGTGCCAGCAGTTACCCCCCGGGGTTTAACTATGGCTACACCTTC,CASSYPPGFNYGYTF
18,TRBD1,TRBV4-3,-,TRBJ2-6,TGCGCCAGCAGCCAGGCAGGGGGAAGATTCTCTGGGGCCAACGTCCTGACTTTC,CASSQAGGRFSGANVLTF
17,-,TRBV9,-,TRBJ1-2,TGTGCCAGCAGCGTAGCCCCTGATGCAGGAGGGTGGAATGGCTACACCTTC,CASSVAPDAGGWNGYTF
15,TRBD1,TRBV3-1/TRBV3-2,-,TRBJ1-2,TGTGCCAGCAGCCTCTCGGACAGGGGGGACTATGGCTACACCTTC,CASSLSDRGDYGYTF
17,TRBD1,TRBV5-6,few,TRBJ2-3,TGTGCCAGCAGCATCCCACAGGGGGCATTGGGCACAGATACGCAGTATTTT,CASSIPQGALGTDTQYF
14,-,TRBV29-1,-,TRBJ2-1,TGCAGCGTTGGCCAACGTCTCAAAGGACTGGGGCAGTTCTTC,CSVGQRLKGLGQFF
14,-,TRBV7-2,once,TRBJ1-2,TGTGCCAGCAGCTTTTCCGGGGGGCCTGATGGCTACACCTTC,CASSFSGGPDGYTF
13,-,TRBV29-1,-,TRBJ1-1,TGCAGCGTACGACAGCACTTGAACACTGAAGCTTTCTTT,CSVRQHLNTEAFF
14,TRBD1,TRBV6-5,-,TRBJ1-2,TGTGCCAGCAGTCCGTCGTGGGGGACAGAGAGTTACACCTTC,CASSPSWGTESYTF
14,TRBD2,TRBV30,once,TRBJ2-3,TGTGCCTGGGACCTAGCGGGGGCGGGAGATACGCAGTATTTT,CAWDLAGAGDTQYF
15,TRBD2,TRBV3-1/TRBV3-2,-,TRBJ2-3,TGTGCCAGCAGCCTTAGCGGGGGAGGAACAGATACGCAGTATTTT,CASSLSGGGTDTQYF
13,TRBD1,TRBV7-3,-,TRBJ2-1,TGTGCCAGCAGCACAGGGGTCTCAGATGAGCAGTTCTTC,CASSTGVSDEQFF
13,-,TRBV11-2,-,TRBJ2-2,TGTGCCAGCATCCCTTTACCGGCCGGGGAGCTGTTTTTT,CASIPLPAGELFF
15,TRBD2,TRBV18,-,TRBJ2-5,TGTGCCAGCTCACCACCAAGCGGGGGGGCCGAGACCCAGTACTTC,CASSPPSGGAETQYF
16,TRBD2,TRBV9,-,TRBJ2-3,TGTGCCAGCAGCGCTCTAGCGGGGGGCCGCACAGATACGCAGTATTTT,CASSALAGGRTDTQYF
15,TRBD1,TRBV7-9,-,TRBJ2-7,TGTGCCAGCAGCTTTCCGGGACAGGGAGCCTACGAGCAGTACTTC,CASSFPGQGAYEQYF
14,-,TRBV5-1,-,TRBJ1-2,TGCGCCAGCAGCTTGGGGACAGTCCGTGAGGGCTACACCTTC,CASSLGTVREGYTF
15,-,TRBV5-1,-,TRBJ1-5,TGCGCCAGCAGCTTGGCCTCAGGGTTGAATCAGCCCCAGCATTTT,CASSLASGLNQPQHF
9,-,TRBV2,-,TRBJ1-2,TGTGCCACAAGCGATGGCTACACCTTC,CATSDGYTF
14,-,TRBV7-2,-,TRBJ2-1,TGTGCCAGCAGCTTAGCGCCCGACAGGCCAGCCCAGTTCTTC,CASSLAPDRPAQFF
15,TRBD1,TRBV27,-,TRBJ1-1,TGTGCCAGCAGTTTATTAACAGGGGGGGACGCTGAAGCTTTCTTT,CASSLLTGGDAEAFF
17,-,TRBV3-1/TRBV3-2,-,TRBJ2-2,TGTGCCAGCAGCCATGCCGCTTGGGTACGGGAGACCGGGGAGCTGTTTTTT,CASSHAAWVRETGELFF
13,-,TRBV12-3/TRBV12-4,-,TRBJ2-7,TGTGCCAGCAGGACTAGTGGAACCTACGAGCAGTACTTC,CASRTSGTYEQYF
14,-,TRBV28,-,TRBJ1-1,TGTGCCAGCAGTTCTCCAGGCAGAGACACTGAAGCTTTCTTT,CASSSPGRDTEAFF
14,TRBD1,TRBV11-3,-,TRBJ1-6,TGTGCCAGCACCAGAGACAGGGGGAATTCACCCCTCCACTTT,CASTRDRGNSPLHF
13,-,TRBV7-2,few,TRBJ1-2,TGTGCCAGCAGCCTCCCGGGGTCCTATGGCTACACCTTC,CASSLPGSYGYTF
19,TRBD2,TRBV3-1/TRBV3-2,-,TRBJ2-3,TGTGCCAGCGAAGGGGATAGGGCTAGCGGGGGCACTAGCACAGATACGCAGTATTTT,CASEGDRASGGTSTDTQYF
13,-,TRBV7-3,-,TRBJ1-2,TGTGCCAGCAGTCCAGGACAGAACTATGGCTACACCTTC,CASSPGQNYGYTF
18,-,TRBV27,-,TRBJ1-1,TGTGCCAGCAGTTTCCGCGGGGTGCGGGAAAACATGAACACTGAAGCTTTCTTT,CASSFRGVRENMNTEAFF
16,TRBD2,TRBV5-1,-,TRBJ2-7,TGCGCCAGCAGCTCCGTTTCGAGCGGGGGGCTACACGAGCAGTACTTC,CASSSVSSGGLHEQYF
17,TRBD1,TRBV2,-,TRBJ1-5,TGTGCCAGCAGCCGGCGACAGGGGACGAGGAGCAATCAGCCCCAGCATTTT,CASSRRQGTRSNQPQHF
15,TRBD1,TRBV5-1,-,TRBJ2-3,TGCGCCAGCAGCGCCGGACAGGGCAGCACAGATACGCAGTATTTT,CASSAGQGSTDTQYF
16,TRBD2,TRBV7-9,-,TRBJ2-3,TGTGCCAGCAGCTTAGTCGCGCGACTAGCGGGAGATACGCAGTATTTT,CASSLVARLAGDTQYF
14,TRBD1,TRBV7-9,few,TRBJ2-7,TGTGCCAGCAGCTTTACAGGGGAGCCGCACGAGCAGTACTTC,CASSFTGEPHEQYF
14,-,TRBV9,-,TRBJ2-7,TGTGCCAGCAGCCCCCGAAATAGATCCTACGAGCAGTACTTC,CASSPRNRSYEQYF
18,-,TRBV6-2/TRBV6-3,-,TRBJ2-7,TGTGCCAGCAGCCCACCTAGCCGTCTCGCGGGGGCTACCTACGAGCAGTACTTC,CASSPPSRLAGATYEQYF
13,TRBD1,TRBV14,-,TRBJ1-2,TGTGCCAGCAGCCACGGGACAGGGCAAGGCTACACCTTC,CASSHGTGQGYTF
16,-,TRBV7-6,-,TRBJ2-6,TGTGCCAGCAGCTTAACCCCCGGGACTGGGGCCAACGTCCTGACTTTC,CASSLTPGTGANVLTF
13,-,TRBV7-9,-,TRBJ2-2,TGTGCCAGCAGCCCCCCACTCGCCGGGGAGCTGTTTTTT,CASSPPLAGELFF
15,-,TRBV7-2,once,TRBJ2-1,TGTGCCAGCAGCTTGCTGGGGGGGGCCCGCGATGAGCAGTTCTTC,CASSLLGGARDEQFF
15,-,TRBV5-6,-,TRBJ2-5,TGTGCCAGCAGCTTGTGGTTCCGGGGGGCCGGGACCCAGTACTTC,CASSLWFRGAGTQYF
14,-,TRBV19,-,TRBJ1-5,TGTGCCAGTAGTGAAGGACAGTACTATCAGCCCCAGCATTTT,CASSEGQYYQPQHF
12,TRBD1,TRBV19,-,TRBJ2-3,TGTGCCAGTTCCGACAGGGTAAATACGCAGTATTTT,CASSDRVNTQYF
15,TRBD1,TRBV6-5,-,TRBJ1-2,TGTGCCAGCAGCTCACTTCCAGGGGGTGTCTATGGCTACACCTTC,CASSSLPGGVYGYTF
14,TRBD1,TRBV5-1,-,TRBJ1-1,TGCGCCAGCAGCGGACAGGACATGAACACTGAAGCTTTCTTT,CASSGQDMNTEAFF
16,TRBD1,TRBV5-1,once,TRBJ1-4,TGCGCCAGCAGTCCCTGGGACAGGGGGCGGGATGAAAAACTGTTTTTT,CASSPWDRGRDEKLFF
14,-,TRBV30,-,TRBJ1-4,TGTGCCTGGAGGACAGCTGCAACTAATGAAAAACTGTTTTTT,CAWRTAATNEKLFF
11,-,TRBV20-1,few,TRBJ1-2,TGCAGTGCTTGGGCTGACTATGGCTACACCTTC,CSAWADYGYTF
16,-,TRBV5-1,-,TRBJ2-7,TGCGCCAGCAGCAGTACCCTAGCGCCAGTCCCCTTCGAGCAGTACTTC,CASSSTLAPVPFEQYF
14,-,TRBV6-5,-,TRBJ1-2,TGTGCCAGCAGTTACTCGCAGGAGGCCCTTGGCTACACCTTC,CASSYSQEALGYTF
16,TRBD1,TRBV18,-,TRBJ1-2,TGTGCCAGCTCGGAGTCAGGGGGTACACCTAACTATGGCTACACCTTC,CASSESGGTPNYGYTF
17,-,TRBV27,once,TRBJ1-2,TGTGCCAGCAGTTTATCGATCGCACACATTGGGGCCTATGGCTACACCTTC,CASSLSIAHIGAYGYTF